This is a list of T cell receptor beta chains from one sample in a study of patients and donors after allogeneic stem cell transplantation. Each CDR3 protein is one row after TCRdb ran MiXCR on the RT-PCR reads. The profile shows around 82,000 distinct CDR3 sequences, around 5% of them singletons. Source material: blood, either unsorted or a sorted T cell fraction (not recorded which). These receptors came from a human donor who was either an allogeneic HSCT recipient or a stem cell or donor lymphocyte infusion donor (not recorded which). It is not recorded whose cells these are; they may come from a transplant donor. Each CDR3 is given with its conserved first and last residue. D genes are given only for firm matches. For some rows the clone size is stated as once, few or many, or as a class when expanded; others skip it.

clone size: .; V gene: TRBV18; J gene: TRBJ2-7; D gene: TRBD1; CDR3 DNA: TGTGCCAGCTCATCCGGGGACAGGGGACGCGAGCAGTACTTC; CDR3 protein: CASSSGDRGREQYF
clone size: few; V gene: TRBV19; J gene: TRBJ1-5; D gene: TRBD1; CDR3 DNA: TGTGCCAGTAGTGTCGGACAGGGGGCCGGGCCCCAGCATTTT; CDR3 protein: CASSVGQGAGPQHF
clone size: many; V gene: TRBV29-1; J gene: TRBJ1-1; D gene: .; CDR3 DNA: TGCAGCGTTGGGGAAACCCAGGGGAACACTGAAGCTTTCTTT; CDR3 protein: CSVGETQGNTEAFF
clone size: .; V gene: TRBV28; J gene: TRBJ1-5; D gene: .; CDR3 DNA: TGTGCCAGCAGCCCCCGCGGGCGGAGCAATCAGCCCCAGCATTTT; CDR3 protein: CASSPRGRSNQPQHF
clone size: many; V gene: TRBV3-1; J gene: TRBJ2-7; D gene: TRBD2; CDR3 DNA: TGTGCCAGCAGCCAAGATACCCCGTGGGCGAGTAGCGGGGGATCCTACGAGCAGTACTTC; CDR3 protein: CASSQDTPWASSGGSYEQYF
clone size: few; V gene: TRBV19; J gene: TRBJ1-1; D gene: .; CDR3 DNA: TGTGCCAGTACTCGTGGGGGGTTTCCTGAAGCTTTCTTT; CDR3 protein: CASTRGGFPEAFF
clone size: many; V gene: TRBV2; J gene: TRBJ2-2; D gene: TRBD2; CDR3 DNA: TGTGCCACGCGGGACTACAATACCGGGGAGCTGTTTTTT; CDR3 protein: CATRDYNTGELFF
clone size: .; V gene: TRBV5-1; J gene: TRBJ1-1; D gene: TRBD1; CDR3 DNA: TGCGCCAGCAGCCTGATGGGACAGGGGACTGAAGCTTTCTTT; CDR3 protein: CASSLMGQGTEAFF
clone size: few; V gene: TRBV28; J gene: TRBJ2-3; D gene: TRBD2; CDR3 DNA: TGTGCCAGCAGCGAAGCGGGAGGAGTCAACACAGATACGCAGTATTTT; CDR3 protein: CASSEAGGVNTDTQYF
clone size: .; V gene: TRBV10-3; J gene: TRBJ1-2; D gene: .; CDR3 DNA: TGTGCCATCAGTGGAGAGACCGGGACGATCTATGGCTACACCTTC; CDR3 protein: CAISGETGTIYGYTF
clone size: many; V gene: TRBV12-3/TRBV12-4; J gene: TRBJ2-7; D gene: .; CDR3 DNA: TGTGCCAGCAGTTTCTTGGGGCGACCCGGCGCGAGGAGCTCCTACGAGCAGTACTTC; CDR3 protein: CASSFLGRPGARSSYEQYF
clone size: many; V gene: TRBV29-1; J gene: TRBJ2-1; D gene: TRBD1; CDR3 DNA: TGCAGCGTTAAGACAGGGGACAATGAGCAGTTCTTC; CDR3 protein: CSVKTGDNEQFF
clone size: many; V gene: TRBV20-1; J gene: TRBJ1-4; D gene: TRBD1; CDR3 DNA: TGCAGTGCCAGGGGGACAGGGGGCCGTGAAAAACTGTTTTTT; CDR3 protein: CSARGTGGREKLFF
clone size: many; V gene: TRBV5-1; J gene: TRBJ2-5; D gene: .; CDR3 DNA: TGCGCCAGCAGCTTCAACCCTCTCGGCTTGACGGAGACCCAGTACTTC; CDR3 protein: CASSFNPLGLTETQYF